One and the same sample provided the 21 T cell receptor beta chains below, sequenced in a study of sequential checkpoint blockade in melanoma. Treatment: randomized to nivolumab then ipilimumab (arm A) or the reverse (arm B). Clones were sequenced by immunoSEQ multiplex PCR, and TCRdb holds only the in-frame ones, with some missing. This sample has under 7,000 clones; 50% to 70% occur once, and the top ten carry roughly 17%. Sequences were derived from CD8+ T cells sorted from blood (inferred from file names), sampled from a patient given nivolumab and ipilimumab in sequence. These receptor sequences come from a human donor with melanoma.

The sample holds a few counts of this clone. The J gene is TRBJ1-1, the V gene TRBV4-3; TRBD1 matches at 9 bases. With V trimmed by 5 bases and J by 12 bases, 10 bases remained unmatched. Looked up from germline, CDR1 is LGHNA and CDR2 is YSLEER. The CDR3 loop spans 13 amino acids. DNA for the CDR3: TGCGCCAGCAGCTTGATACAGGGGGCCGGGACTTTCTTT. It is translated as CASSLIQGAGTFF.

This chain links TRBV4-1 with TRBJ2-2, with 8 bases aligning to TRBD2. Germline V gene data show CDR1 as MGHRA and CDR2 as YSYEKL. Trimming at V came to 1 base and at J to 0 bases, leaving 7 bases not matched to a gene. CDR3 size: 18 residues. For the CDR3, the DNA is TGCGCCAGCAGCCAAGGAGCTAGCGGGCCCCCGAACACCGGGGAGCTGTTTTTT. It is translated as CASSQGASGPPNTGELFF.

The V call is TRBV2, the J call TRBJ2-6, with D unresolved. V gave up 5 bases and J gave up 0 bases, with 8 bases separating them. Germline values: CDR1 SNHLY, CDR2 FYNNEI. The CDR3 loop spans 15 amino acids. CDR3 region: CASSPVVSGANVLTF. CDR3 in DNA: TGTGCCAGCAGTCCCGTCGTCTCTGGGGCCAACGTCCTGACTTTC.

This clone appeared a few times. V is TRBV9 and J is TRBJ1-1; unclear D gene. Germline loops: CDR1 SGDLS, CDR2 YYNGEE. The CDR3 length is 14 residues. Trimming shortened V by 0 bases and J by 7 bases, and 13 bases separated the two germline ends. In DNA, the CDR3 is TGTGCCAGCAGCGTAGGCCCACCCGCGGGTGAAGCTTTCTTT. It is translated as CASSVGPPAGEAFF.

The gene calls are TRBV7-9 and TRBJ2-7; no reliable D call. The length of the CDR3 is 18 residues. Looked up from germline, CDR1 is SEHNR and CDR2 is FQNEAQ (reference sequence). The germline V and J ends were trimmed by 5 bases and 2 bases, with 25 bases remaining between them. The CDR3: CASSHPVESGADTYEQYF. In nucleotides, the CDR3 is TGTGCCAGCAGCCACCCGGTCGAGAGTGGAGCTGATACCTACGAGCAGTACTTC.

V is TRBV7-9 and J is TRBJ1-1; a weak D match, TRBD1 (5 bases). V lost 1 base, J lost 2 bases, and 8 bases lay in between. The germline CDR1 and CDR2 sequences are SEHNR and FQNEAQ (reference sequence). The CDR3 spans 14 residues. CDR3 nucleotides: TGTGCCAGCAGCTTAGTCACAGGAAACACTGAAGCTTTCTTT. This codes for CASSLVTGNTEAFF.

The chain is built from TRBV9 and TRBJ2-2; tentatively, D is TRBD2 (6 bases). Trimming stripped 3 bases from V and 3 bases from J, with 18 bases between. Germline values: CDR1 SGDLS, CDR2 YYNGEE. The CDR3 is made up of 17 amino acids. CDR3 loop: CASSGDPVLAYTGELFF. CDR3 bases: TGTGCCAGCAGCGGAGATCCGGTACTAGCATACACCGGGGAGCTGTTTTTT.

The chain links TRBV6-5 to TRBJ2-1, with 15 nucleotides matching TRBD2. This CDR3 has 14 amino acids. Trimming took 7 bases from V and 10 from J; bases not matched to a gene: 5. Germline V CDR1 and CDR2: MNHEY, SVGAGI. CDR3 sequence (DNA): TGTGCCAGCAAGGGGGGGACTAGCGGGAGGGAGCAGTTCTTC. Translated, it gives CASKGGTSGREQFF.

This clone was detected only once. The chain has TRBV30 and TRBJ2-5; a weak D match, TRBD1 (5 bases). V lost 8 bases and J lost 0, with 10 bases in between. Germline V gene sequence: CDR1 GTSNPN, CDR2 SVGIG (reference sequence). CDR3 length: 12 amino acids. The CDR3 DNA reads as TGTGCCACAACAGGTCACCAAGAGACCCAGTACTTC. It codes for CATTGHQETQYF.

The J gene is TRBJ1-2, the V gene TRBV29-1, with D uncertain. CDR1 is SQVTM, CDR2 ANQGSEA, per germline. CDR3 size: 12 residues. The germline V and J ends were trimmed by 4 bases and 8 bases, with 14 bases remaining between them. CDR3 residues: CSVATPSGGYTF. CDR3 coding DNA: TGCAGCGTTGCGACCCCCTCAGGCGGCTACACCTTC.

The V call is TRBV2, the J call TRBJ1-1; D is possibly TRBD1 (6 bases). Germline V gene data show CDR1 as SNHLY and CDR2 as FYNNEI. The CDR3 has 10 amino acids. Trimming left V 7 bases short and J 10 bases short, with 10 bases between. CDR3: CASTAGAAFF. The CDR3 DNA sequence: TGTGCCAGCACGGCGGGGGCAGCTTTCTTT.

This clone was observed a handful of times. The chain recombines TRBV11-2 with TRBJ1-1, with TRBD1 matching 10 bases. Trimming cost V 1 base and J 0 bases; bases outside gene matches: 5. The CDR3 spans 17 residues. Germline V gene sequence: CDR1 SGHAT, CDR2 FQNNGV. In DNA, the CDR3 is TGTGCCAGCAGCTTAGGGACAGGGGGTTATCTGAACACTGAAGCTTTCTTT. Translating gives CASSLGTGGYLNTEAFF.

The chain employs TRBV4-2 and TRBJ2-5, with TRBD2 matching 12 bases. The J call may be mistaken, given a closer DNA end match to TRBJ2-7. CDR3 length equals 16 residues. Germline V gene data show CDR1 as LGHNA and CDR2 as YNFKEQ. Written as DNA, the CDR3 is TGTGCCAGCAGCCAAGCACGACTAGCGGGAGCCCCCGAGCAGTACTTC. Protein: CASSQARLAGAPEQYF.

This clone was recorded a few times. CDR3 nucleotide sequence: TGTGCCAGTAGTGCGGGAGATTCCTACGAGCAGTACTTC. It is translated as CASSAGDSYEQYF. The gene calls are TRBV19 and TRBJ2-7; 7 bases are shared with TRBD2. Germline V gene sequence: CDR1 LNHDA, CDR2 SQIVND (reference sequence). The junction had 2 bases not matched to a gene; V was cut back by 5 bases and J by 1 base. The CDR3 is 13 amino acids.

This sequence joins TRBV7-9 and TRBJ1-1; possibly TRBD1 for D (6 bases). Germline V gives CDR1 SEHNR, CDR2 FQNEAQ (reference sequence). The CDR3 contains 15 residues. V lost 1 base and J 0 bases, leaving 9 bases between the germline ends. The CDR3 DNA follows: TGTGCCAGCAGCTTAGTCGGGGGGCTGAACACTGAAGCTTTCTTT. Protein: CASSLVGGLNTEAFF.

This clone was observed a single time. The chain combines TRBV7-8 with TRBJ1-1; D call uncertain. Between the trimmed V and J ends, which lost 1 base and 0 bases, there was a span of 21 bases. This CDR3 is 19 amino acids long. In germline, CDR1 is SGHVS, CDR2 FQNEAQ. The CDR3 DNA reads TGTGCCAGCAGCTTAGTAGTCATCCCGGGTTCTGTTATGAACACTGAAGCTTTCTTT. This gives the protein CASSLVVIPGSVMNTEAFF.

CDR3 amino acids: CASSHTGTGYEQFF. The CDR3 DNA sequence: TGCGCCAGCAGCCACACCGGGACAGGGTATGAGCAGTTCTTC. V gene TRBV4-1 combines with J gene TRBJ2-1; 9 bases agree with TRBD1. The CDR3 covers 14 residues. Germline CDR1 is MGHRA and CDR2 is YSYEKL. Unmatched junction bases numbered 5, after V lost 3 bases and J lost 8 bases.

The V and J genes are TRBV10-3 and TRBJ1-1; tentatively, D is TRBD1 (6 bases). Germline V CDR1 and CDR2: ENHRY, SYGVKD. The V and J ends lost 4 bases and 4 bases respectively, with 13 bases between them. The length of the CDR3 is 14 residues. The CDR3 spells CAISVDSRGTEAFF. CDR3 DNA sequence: TGTGCCATCAGTGTGGACAGTCGGGGCACTGAAGCTTTCTTT.

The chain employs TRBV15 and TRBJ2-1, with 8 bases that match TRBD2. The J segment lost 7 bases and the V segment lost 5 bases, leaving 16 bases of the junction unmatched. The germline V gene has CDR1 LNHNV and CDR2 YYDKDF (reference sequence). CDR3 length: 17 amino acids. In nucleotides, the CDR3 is TGTGCCACCAGCTCCCTAGGCGGACTAGCCGGGGAGAATGAGCAGTTCTTC. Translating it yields CATSSLGGLAGENEQFF.

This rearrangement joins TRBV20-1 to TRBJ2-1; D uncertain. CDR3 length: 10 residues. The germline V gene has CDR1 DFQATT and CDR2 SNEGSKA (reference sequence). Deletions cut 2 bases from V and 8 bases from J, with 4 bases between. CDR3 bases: TGCAGTGCTAGAACGGATGAGCAGTTCTTC. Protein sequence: CSARTDEQFF.

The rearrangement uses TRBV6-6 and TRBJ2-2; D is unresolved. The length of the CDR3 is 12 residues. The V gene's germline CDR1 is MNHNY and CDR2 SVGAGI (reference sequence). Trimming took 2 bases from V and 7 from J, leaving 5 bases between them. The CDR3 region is CASSYGDGELFF. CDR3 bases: TGTGCCAGCAGTTACGGAGACGGGGAGCTGTTTTTT.